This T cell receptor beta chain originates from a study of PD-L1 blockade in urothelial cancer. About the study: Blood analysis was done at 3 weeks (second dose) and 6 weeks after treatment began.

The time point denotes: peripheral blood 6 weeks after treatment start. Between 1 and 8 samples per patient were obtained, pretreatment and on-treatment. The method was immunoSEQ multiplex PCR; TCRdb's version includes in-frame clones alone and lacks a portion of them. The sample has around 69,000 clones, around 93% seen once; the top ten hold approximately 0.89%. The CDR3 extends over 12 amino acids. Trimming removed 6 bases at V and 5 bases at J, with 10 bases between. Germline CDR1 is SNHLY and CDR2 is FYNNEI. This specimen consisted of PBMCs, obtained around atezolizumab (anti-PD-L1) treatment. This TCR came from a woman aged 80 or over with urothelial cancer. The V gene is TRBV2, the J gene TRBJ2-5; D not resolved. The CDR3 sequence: CASRALSETQYF. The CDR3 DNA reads TGTGCCAGCAGAGCTCTGTCGGAGACCCAGTACTTC.